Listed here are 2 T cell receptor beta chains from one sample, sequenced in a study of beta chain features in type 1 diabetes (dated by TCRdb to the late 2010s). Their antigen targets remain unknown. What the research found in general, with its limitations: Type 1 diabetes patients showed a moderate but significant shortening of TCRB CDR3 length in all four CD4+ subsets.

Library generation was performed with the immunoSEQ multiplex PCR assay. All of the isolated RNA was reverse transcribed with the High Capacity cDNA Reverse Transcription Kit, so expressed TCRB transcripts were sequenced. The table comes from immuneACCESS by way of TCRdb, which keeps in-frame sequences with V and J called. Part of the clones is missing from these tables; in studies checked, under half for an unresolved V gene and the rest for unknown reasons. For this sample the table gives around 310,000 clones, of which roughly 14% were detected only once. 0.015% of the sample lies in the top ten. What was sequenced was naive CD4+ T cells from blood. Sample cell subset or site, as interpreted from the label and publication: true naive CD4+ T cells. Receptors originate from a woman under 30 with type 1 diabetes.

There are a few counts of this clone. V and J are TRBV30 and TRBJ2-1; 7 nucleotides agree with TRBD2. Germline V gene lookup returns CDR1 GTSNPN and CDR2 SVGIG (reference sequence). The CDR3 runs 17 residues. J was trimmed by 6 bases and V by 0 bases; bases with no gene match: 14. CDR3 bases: TGTGCCTGGAGTGTACGGTCTAGCGGACCCCTCGGCAATGAGCAGTTCTTC. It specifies CAWSVRSSGPLGNEQFF.

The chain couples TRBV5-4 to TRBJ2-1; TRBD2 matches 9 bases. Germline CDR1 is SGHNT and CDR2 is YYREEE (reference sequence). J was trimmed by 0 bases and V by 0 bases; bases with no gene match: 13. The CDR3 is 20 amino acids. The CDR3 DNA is TGTGCCAGCAGCTTGGCGGGGGCTGGGGGCGGGAGGGCCTCCTACAATGAGCAGTTCTTC. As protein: CASSLAGAGGGRASYNEQFF.